The T cell receptor (beta chain) described here comes from a study of Ad26.COV2.S vaccination and SARS-CoV-2 variants. V was clipped by 5 bases and J by 4 bases; unmatched bases: 15. Looked up from germline, CDR1 is LNHDA and CDR2 is SQIVND (reference sequence). The CDR3 consists of 17 residues. Assay used: immunoSEQ multiplex PCR; TCRdb lists only in-frame clones, some missing. The table has 350,000 to 450,000 clones, approximately 90% seen once; the top ten hold 3.9%. The TCR was taken from a human donor who had recovered from COVID-19. The chain combines TRBV19 with TRBJ1-1, with TRBD1 matching 8 bases. The sequencing here drew on peripheral blood, taken after recovery from COVID-19. The CDR3 is CASSGPSSGGLGTEAFF. The CDR3 nucleotides read TGTGCCAGTAGTGGCCCAAGTTCAGGGGGCCTGGGCACTGAAGCTTTCTTT.